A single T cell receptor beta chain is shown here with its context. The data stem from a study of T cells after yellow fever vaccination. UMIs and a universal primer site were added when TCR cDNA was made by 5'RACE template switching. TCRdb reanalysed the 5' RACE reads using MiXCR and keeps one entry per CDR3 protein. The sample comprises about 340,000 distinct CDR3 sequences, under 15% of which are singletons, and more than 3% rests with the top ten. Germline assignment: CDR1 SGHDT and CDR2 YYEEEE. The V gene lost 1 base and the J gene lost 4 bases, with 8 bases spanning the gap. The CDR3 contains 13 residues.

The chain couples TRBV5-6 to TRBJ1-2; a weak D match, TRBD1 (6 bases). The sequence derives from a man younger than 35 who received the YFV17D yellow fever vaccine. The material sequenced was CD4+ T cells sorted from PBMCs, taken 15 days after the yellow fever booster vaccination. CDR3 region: CASSLRGSYGYTF. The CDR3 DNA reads TGTGCCAGCAGCTTGAGGGGGAGCTATGGCTACACCTTC.